This T cell receptor beta chain was sequenced for a study of cytomegalovirus exposure and HLA in healthy donors (dated by TCRdb to about 2017). For context, the study as a whole: An earlier analysis of about 560 of the donors reported 276 Gb of sequence data and approximately 120 million unique TCR beta sequences obtained from roughly 170 million T cells. A later genetic analysis took genome-wide SNP genotypes for about 65% of the roughly 670 donors and used that subset as a discovery cohort. To decide whether each TCR beta V gene segment behaved as functional or pseudogenic, an earlier analysis of fewer than 750 of the donors relied on high-throughput TCR beta sequencing. Along with the roughly 670-subject first cohort, a separate validation cohort of around 120 different subjects was used. Both class I and class II loci were covered by HLA typing, at four-digit resolution. Approximately 300 gigabases of sequencing data and tens of millions of unique TCR sequences made up an early release that covered 500 to 700 HLA-typed donors. The study used immunosequencing to profile the T cell repertoires of several hundred subjects and linked those repertoires to cytomegalovirus serostatus. All discovery cohort repertoires had been generated on a single sequencing platform. On average, approximately 250,000 unique TCR beta nucleotide sequences were sequenced per donor among about 400 genotyped donors of the cohort, with roughly 18% of those sequences being non-productive. The aim of the study was to test whether cataloging public T cell receptors could identify signatures of past pathogen exposure. The later analysis used no new phenotypic data to find candidate immune exposures, relying instead on TCR beta sequences and their occurrence across donors. To predict cytomegalovirus infection status, the study combined high-throughput TCR immunosequencing, statistical association of individual TCRs with disease status, and machine learning. Of the 350 to 450 genotyped donors, 65% to 90% fell in the genetic ancestry cluster associated with self-reported Caucasian donors. A later analysis re-examined previously published TCR beta repertoires from over 500 donors and added high-resolution HLA genotyping to investigate patterns of TCR occurrence. The number of typed donors differed by locus: about 620-640 for A, B, C, DRB1 and DQB1; 500 to 550 for DQA1; roughly 600 for DPA1; and 450 to 480 for DPB1. Roughly 5 DR-DQ haplotypes were handled as single units for association and clustering because linkage in the cohort was strong. Alongside the repertoire data, information on donor age, sex, ethnicity and CMV serostatus was compiled. Here is what the overall study found, with its caveats: In an earlier analysis of 587 of the donors, most TCR beta V segments appeared in productive rearrangements about 87% or about 30% of the time, broadly matching IMGT annotations. In a later analysis, HLA-associated TCR beta chains showed more clonal expansion and lower generation probabilities than non-associated chains that were equally common. According to a later analysis, parvovirus B19, influenza, CMV and Epstein-Barr virus appeared linked to several top co-occurrence clusters. A later analysis associated 17,000 or so TCR beta sequences with specific HLA alleles at a false discovery rate of 0.05. In a later genetic analysis, a missense DCLRE1C variant was associated with V-gene and J-gene trimming of TCR beta chains, and the association was replicated in an independent cohort. In this cohort, only TCR beta chains were sequenced, and detectable features were limited by the absence of alpha or paired-chain data. A later analysis found that most CMV-associated TCR beta chains appeared HLA-restricted, with HLA associations seemingly driven largely by CMV exposure. Three of the identified cytomegalovirus-associated TCR beta chains were confirmed in vitro to be specific for cytomegalovirus antigens. A further reported finding was that TCR beta sequences accurately predicted the HLA-A and HLA-B alleles for most subjects in the first cohort. According to the authors, the approach could potentially be generalized to other disease states and immunological phenotypes. In the study, approximately 160 TCR beta chains were listed as associated with cytomegalovirus. According to a later genetic analysis, donors in an Asian-associated ancestry cluster had fewer N-insertions in productive TCRs than the approximately 690-donor mean. A later analysis found that TCR association rates varied across HLA loci, with DRB1 alleles showing the most associated TCRs and HLA-C alleles the fewest. When HLA alleles, especially DR and DQ, strongly co-occurred, TCR associations were difficult to assign to individual alleles. The earlier analysis of approximately 590 of the donors excluded fewer than 20 rarely observed V segments, including chromosome 9 orphons, because counts were too low. The only immune exposure information available for the cohort was CMV serostatus. Because HLA typing was unavailable for some donors at each locus, only the typed subset was used in association tests. The classifier was reported to diagnose cytomegalovirus status with high specificity and sensitivity in both the original and validation cohorts. Linkage disequilibrium might explain the correlated functional status among segregating V segments, but an unknown experimental factor could not be ruled out. Because the 87-base-pair reads could not distinguish some IMGT-functional V segments, including TRBV6-2 and TRBV6-3, those segments were excluded. A cluster of highly shared sequence variants was judged likely to be a technical artifact of the sequencing pipeline. Roughly uniform sequencing depth across donors was assumed in presence/absence analyses, although this assumption may not hold. Most TCR sequences were seen in very few donors, while some public TCRs were found in many individuals.

The germline V gene sets CDR1 to MDHEN and CDR2 to SYDVKM. Spanning cysteine to phenylalanine, the CDR3 consists of 13 amino acids. CDR3 DNA is the only sequence kept; it has 39 bases, read in frame from the first base. Deletion took 6 bases off V and 5 bases off J, with a span of 11 bases between the germline ends. With respect to this clone: The antigen it recognizes is unknown. Within one base of it there is no much larger clone, and no base qualities were kept.

The receptor library was made with the immunoSEQ multiplex PCR assay. For the multiplex PCR, a mixture combining 60 forward primers for TCR Vbeta segments and 13 reverse primers for TCR Jbeta segments was used. The CDR3 region of rearranged TCR beta genes was amplified from genomic DNA with a multiplex PCR assay. On the Illumina HiSeq System, the amplified TCR beta libraries were sequenced as 87-base-pair reads. The published analysis was carried out like this. A later analysis counted around 72 million unique TCR beta chains across the 550 to 800 repertoires, and around 9.9 million of these chains were shared by at least two donors. To remove PCR and sequencing errors, raw reads were error-corrected and collapsed into unique sequences using a nearest-neighbor algorithm that merged closely related sequences. Alignment of CDR3 sequences to IMGT reference sequences was used to assign V, D and J gene segments. Each retained sequence needed at least a six-nucleotide match to both a V gene segment and a J gene segment. Rearrangements were classified as productive when the CDR3 lacked stop codons and remained in frame with V and J, and all other rearrangements were classified as non-productive. Following IMGT convention, CDR3 was defined as the stretch from the second conserved V-encoded cysteine to the conserved J-encoded phenylalanine. The earlier analysis of 587 of the donors excluded sequences that lacked an unambiguous match to a single V gene segment. An earlier analysis of some 500 of the donors classified V segments as functional when productive rearrangements were above 56.7% and as segregating when the standard deviation between donors was above 5%. A statistical classification framework was built for diagnosing cytomegalovirus status from the catalog of TCR beta chain sequences. A later analysis assigned V and J genes by comparing TCR nucleotide sequences with IMGT/GENE-DB human TR gene sequences. The TCRdist pipeline was used in a later analysis to assign CDR3 sequences and most-parsimonious VDJ recombination scenarios. In a later analysis, every TCR beta chain was defined by the combination of its CDR3 amino acid sequence and its V-gene family, and reads without a unique V-gene family were dropped. In a later analysis, fewer than 650 highly shared, low-generation-probability nucleotide sequences were removed to address suspected cross-contamination and a sequencing artifact. A later analysis calculated a clonal expansion index for each public chain from normalized within-repertoire ranks of inferred template counts. Generation probabilities in a later analysis came from a VDJ recombination model fitted to out-of-frame rearrangements, and those results were checked against IGoR. A later analysis scored TCR-TCR, TCR-HLA and TCR-CMV co-occurrence with hypergeometric tests, applying a repertoire-size bias correction to TCR pairs. To estimate false discovery rates, a later analysis permuted the HLA or CMV assignments 20 times. A later analysis grouped co-occurring TCRs with DBSCAN, adding TCRdist sequence similarity when clustering within HLA-allele-positive subsets. Repertoires with fewer than 30,000 or more than 120,000 public chains, plus five repertoires with anomalous nucleotide sharing, were excluded from co-occurrence clustering. TCRdb re-hosts the immuneACCESS table, in-frame sequences only. Its copies lack some clones; in the studies checked, an unresolved V gene accounts for under half of them, and the cause for the rest is not known. V, J and clone size derive from that table, while D and trimming were established from the DNA sequence. The sample data list about 140,000 clones, and approximately 79% of these were observed just once. Roughly 1.2% of the sample belongs to the ten largest clones.

The cohort was made up of around 720 healthy bone marrow donors. Cohort members were all nominally healthy when sampled, although unrecorded immune exposures were likely present. The donor tested CMV seronegative and was one of the 352 seronegative cohort members. Every donor gave a peripheral blood sample, and the peripheral blood mononuclear cells from that sample were used for TCR beta sequencing. The Qiagen DNeasy Blood Extraction Kit was used to extract genomic DNA from the blood cell samples. The rearranged segments are TRBV28 and TRBJ1-3, and TRBD1 may be the D gene, going by 5 matching bases. The source material was PBMCs. The TCR originated in a female donor in good health and CMV-seronegative. The sequence in DNA is TGTGCCAGCAGGGGGCAAGGGAGAAACACCATATATTTT. This encodes CASRGQGRNTIYF.